A single sample is the source of the 15 T cell receptor beta chains below, sequenced in a study of cytomegalovirus exposure and HLA in healthy donors. Vbeta (60) and Jbeta (13) primers were used in the PCR. The data were produced by immunoSEQ multiplex PCR, yet TCRdb's version contains in-frame clones alone and is incomplete. The table has over 90,000 clones, about four fifths seen once. Input material: PBMCs. All receptors come from a woman in her 70s in good health and CMV-seropositive.

V and J are TRBV4-3 and TRBJ2-3; no firm D call. V was cut by 1 base and J by 0 bases, with 11 bases left in between. This CDR3 has 16 amino acids. CDR1 is LGHNA, CDR2 YSLEER, per germline. The CDR3 region has the DNA TGCGCCAGCAGCCAAGGGCGCCTAGTGAGCACAGATACGCAGTATTTT. This sequence encodes CASSQGRLVSTDTQYF.

The chain couples TRBV28 to TRBJ2-7, with D tentatively TRBD2 (6 bases). CDR1 MDHEN and CDR2 SYDVKM come from the germline V gene. V gave up 6 bases and J gave up 1 base, with 13 bases separating them. There are 14 residues in the CDR3. In DNA, the CDR3 is TGTGCCAGCAGCCCGGGGGACCTGTCCTACGAGCAGTACTTC. Translated, it gives CASSPGDLSYEQYF.

V usage is TRBV5-1 and J usage is TRBJ1-1; 7 bases match TRBD1. The CDR3 runs 14 residues. With 4 bases clipped from V and 3 bases from J, the junction kept 6 bases outside the gene matches. The germline gives CDR1 SGHRS, CDR2 YFSETQ. The chain's CDR3 is CASSAGTEYTEAFF. DNA of the CDR3: TGCGCCAGCAGCGCCGGGACAGAGTACACTGAAGCTTTCTTT. The whole variable domain, remainder taken from reference TRBV5-1 and TRBJ1-1, is KAGVTQTPRYLIKTRGQQVTLSCSPISGHRSVSWYQQTPGQGLQFLFEYFSETQRNKGNFPGRFSGRQFSNSRSEMNVSTLELGDSALYLCASSAGTEYTEAFFGQGTRLTVV.

This clone was counted a single time. The rearrangement links TRBV5-5 to TRBJ2-6; D may be TRBD1 (5 bases). V lost 2 bases, J lost 2 bases, and 8 bases lay in between. In germline, CDR1 is SGHKS, CDR2 YYEKEE (reference sequence). The CDR3 length is 15 residues. The CDR3 sequence is CASSFRVAGANVLTF. In nucleotides, the CDR3 is TGTGCCAGCAGCTTCAGGGTTGCTGGGGCCAACGTCCTGACTTTC.

V gene TRBV14 combines with J gene TRBJ1-4; 10 positions match TRBD1. Germline values: CDR1 SGHDN, CDR2 FVKESK. Trimming removed 4 bases from V and 5 bases from J; junction bases left unmatched: 7. This CDR3 has 16 residues. CDR3 nucleotide sequence: TGTGCCAGCAGCCCCCATCTGGGACAGGGGAATGAAAAACTGTTTTTT. Its protein product is CASSPHLGQGNEKLFF.

This sequence joins TRBV19 and TRBJ1-2; a possible D gene is TRBD1 (6 bases). The germline V gene encodes CDR1 LNHDA and CDR2 SQIVND (reference sequence). Between the trimmed V and J ends, which lost 5 bases and 2 bases, there was a span of 18 bases. CDR3 size: 16 residues. The DNA of the CDR3 is TGTGCCAGTAGTCACAGGACAGACCTCCAGAACTATGGCTACACCTTC. Translating it yields CASSHRTDLQNYGYTF.

The rearrangement links TRBV4-1 to TRBJ2-7; weak D call: TRBD1 (5 bases). V lost 1 base to trimming and J lost 6 bases, with 16 bases between them. The CDR3 spans 15 residues. Germline lookup yields CDR1 MGHRA and CDR2 YSYEKL. CDR3 DNA sequence: TGCGCCAGCAGCCAAGTTGGCAGGGCCATGGCCGAGCAGTACTTC. Its protein product is CASSQVGRAMAEQYF.

The rearrangement uses TRBV6-5 and TRBJ2-2; D may be TRBD2 (5 bases). This CDR3 is 14 amino acids long. CDR1 MNHEY and CDR2 SVGAGI come from the germline V gene. The V end lost 2 bases, the J end lost 5 bases, and 9 bases lay between the germline ends. The CDR3 is CASSYAGQTGELFF. CDR3 bases: TGTGCCAGCAGTTACGCGGGCCAAACCGGGGAGCTGTTTTTT.

This chain connects TRBV7-9 to TRBJ1-2; 8 bases map to TRBD1. The CDR3 totals 16 residues. CDR1 and CDR2 (germline): SEHNR, FQNEAQ (reference sequence). Germline trimming cut 2 bases from V and 5 bases from J; bases unmatched to any gene: 10. The CDR3 sequence is CASSLLSGQGWYGYTF. DNA for the CDR3: TGTGCCAGCAGCTTATTATCCGGACAGGGCTGGTATGGCTACACCTTC.

This chain joins TRBV30 and TRBJ2-4; D call uncertain. CDR3 length equals 15 residues. Germline CDR1 is GTSNPN and CDR2 is SVGIG (reference sequence). The V end was cut by 1 base, the J end by 0 bases, with 10 bases between. The DNA for the CDR3 is TGTGCCTGGAGTGCTGCCCTCGGAGCCAAAAACATTCAGTACTTC. Its translation: CAWSAALGAKNIQYF.

The chain recombines TRBV5-1 with TRBJ1-2, with 9 nucleotides matching TRBD1. Germline trimming cut 4 bases from V and 6 bases from J; bases unmatched to any gene: 10. The length of the CDR3 is 15 residues. Germline values: CDR1 SGHRS, CDR2 YFSETQ. CDR3 loop: CASSHLTGGEDGYTF. Here the CDR3 DNA reads TGCGCCAGCAGCCACCTGACAGGGGGAGAGGATGGCTACACCTTC.

This chain uses TRBV5-1 with TRBJ1-4; 8 bases are a match to TRBD1. The trim removed 4 bases at V and 5 bases at J, leaving 4 bases unmatched. The CDR3 is made up of 14 amino acids. Per germline, CDR1 SGHRS and CDR2 YFSETQ. Written as DNA, the CDR3 is TGCGCCAGCAGCCCCGGGACAGGCAATGAAAAACTGTTTTTT. It codes for CASSPGTGNEKLFF.

J is TRBJ2-7 and V is TRBV28; unclear D gene. The CDR3 is made up of 13 amino acids. Trimming took off 2 bases at V and 7 bases at J, with 12 bases between the two ends. Germline CDR1 reads MDHEN; CDR2 reads SYDVKM. The CDR3 is CASSLKLPWEQYF. In DNA, the CDR3 is TGTGCCAGCAGTTTAAAACTCCCCTGGGAGCAGTACTTC.

The chain is built from TRBV5-4 and TRBJ2-7; D may be TRBD1 (5 bases). CDR3 length: 15 amino acids. The V end was cut by 0 bases, the J end by 1 base, with 11 bases between. Germline V lookup: CDR1 SGHNT, CDR2 YYREEE (reference sequence). CDR3 region: CASSLEPGKSYEQYF. In nucleotides, the CDR3 is TGTGCCAGCAGCTTGGAACCAGGGAAGTCCTACGAGCAGTACTTC.

J is TRBJ2-4 and V is TRBV7-6, with 7 positions matching TRBD1. The V gene end was trimmed by 5 bases and the J gene end by 0 bases; junction bases not matched to a gene: 7. The length of the CDR3 is 16 residues. Germline CDR1 and CDR2: SGHVS and FNYEAQ. CDR3 amino acids: CASSPLTGLAKNIQYF. CDR3 DNA sequence: TGTGCCAGCAGCCCCTTGACAGGGCTAGCCAAAAACATTCAGTACTTC.